Below, one T cell receptor beta chain is given with its context. The antigen is undetermined. TCRdb's copy holds only in-frame clones and misses some; the assay was immunoSEQ multiplex PCR. The table shows tens of thousands of clones, with 75% to 90% occurring only once. CDR3 length: 15 residues. The ends lost 4 bases at V and 4 bases at J; junction bases unmatched: 8. Germline assignment: CDR1 SGHTA and CDR2 FQGNSA. This sample was included in a study of T cell responses to AZD1222 COVID-19 vaccine. Study information: Second-dose intervals near 4 or 12 weeks were combined.

Whole-study findings and limits: When two AZD1222 doses had been given, Spike-specific TCR breadth and depth rose. Repertoire sampling happened only post peak T cell response. Reports indicate that nearly half of spike-specific TCRs are directed at unmutated variant regions.

The starting material was peripheral blood, obtained on day 0 of AZD1222 vaccination. The sequence derives from an adult in good health. The rearrangement uses TRBV7-2 and TRBJ1-1, with 8 nucleotides matching TRBD1. The CDR3 region has the DNA TGTGCCAGCAGCTCTCAGGGGGCGCCCGTCACTGAAGCTTTCTTT. Residues: CASSSQGAPVTEAFF.